This passage covers 16 T cell receptor beta chains from one sample sequenced in a study of OX40 agonist ivuxolimab in advanced cancers. The method behind the library was the immunoSEQ multiplex PCR assay. Held by TCRdb, this immuneACCESS table contains in-frame sequences only and omits some clones. Under half of the omission traces to an unresolved V gene where checked; the cause of the rest is unknown. This sample lists over 85,000 clones; 90% were detected once. The ten largest clones represent around 1.5% of the sample. Here the sequenced sample was CD4+ or CD8+ T cells sorted from blood, taken in a trial of the OX40 agonist ivuxolimab. The receptors originated from an adult with an advanced solid tumor such as melanoma, head and neck, liver or kidney cancer.

CDR3 loop: CASSKTTGQNRSYEQYF. In nucleotides, the CDR3 is TGTGCCAGCAGCAAAACGACAGGCCAGAACCGCTCCTACGAGCAGTACTTC. The rearrangement joins TRBV11-3 to TRBJ2-7; D might be TRBD1 (6 bases). Trimming left V 5 bases short and J 0 bases short, with 20 bases between. The CDR3 has 17 residues. Germline values: CDR1 SGHNT, CDR2 YENEEA.

This chain links TRBV29-1 with TRBJ2-3, with 7 positions matching TRBD2. The CDR3 has 15 amino acids. J lost 1 base, V lost 6 bases, and 10 bases had no gene match. CDR1 is SQVTM and CDR2 is ANQGSEA in the germline V gene. For the CDR3, the DNA is TGCAGCGTCCTGGGAGCGGGGAGGGGCACAGATACGCAGTATTTT. Translating gives CSVLGAGRGTDTQYF.

CDR3 bases: TGTGCCAGCAGACCTCGACCCTCATCTGGGTACGAGCAGTACTTC. Translation gives CASRPRPSSGYEQYF. This chain joins TRBV27 and TRBJ2-7; unclear D gene. In germline, CDR1 is MNHEY, CDR2 SMNVEV (reference sequence). The CDR3 contains 15 residues. V lost 6 bases and J 4 bases, leaving 19 bases between the germline ends.

The CDR3 loop is CASSQEGQGGEAFF. The CDR3 DNA sequence: TGCGCCAGCAGCCAAGAGGGACAGGGCGGGGAAGCTTTCTTT. The chain uses TRBV4-3 and TRBJ1-1; 9 nucleotides agree with TRBD1. CDR1 LGHNA and CDR2 YSLEER come from the germline V gene. CDR3 length equals 14 residues. J was trimmed by 8 bases and V by 0 bases; bases with no gene match: 4.

The rearrangement links TRBV7-3 to TRBJ2-2, with a possible D match to TRBD1 (7 bases). This CDR3 is built from 15 residues. V gave up 6 bases and J gave up 3 bases, with 14 bases separating them. Germline CDR1 is SGHTA and CDR2 is FQGTGA. CDR3 region: CASSYQGGDTGELFF. As DNA, the CDR3 is TGTGCCAGCAGTTACCAGGGGGGAGACACCGGGGAGCTGTTTTTT.

With regard to this clone: Other DNA sequences of this sample code for an identical CDR3. The chain employs TRBV7-2 and TRBJ2-1, with D perhaps matching TRBD2 (6 bases). The V gene's germline CDR1 is SGHTA and CDR2 FQGNSA. V lost 0 bases and J lost 4, with 7 bases in between. This CDR3 has 14 amino acids. The CDR3 sequence: CASSLAGGYNEQFF. CDR3 nucleotide sequence: TGTGCCAGCAGCTTAGCGGGGGGATACAATGAGCAGTTCTTC. The complete variable domain, with remaining parts taken from reference TRBV7-2 and TRBJ2-1, reads GAGVSQSPSNKVTEKGKDVELRCDPISGHTALYWYRQSLGQGLEFLIYFQGNSAPDKSGLPSDRFSAERTGGSVSTLTIQRTQQEDSAVYLCASSLAGGYNEQFFGPGTRLTVL.

The rearrangement joins TRBV29-1 to TRBJ2-5; the match to TRBD1 covers 10 bases. The junction had 9 bases not matched to a gene; V was cut back by 6 bases and J by 5 bases. CDR1 and CDR2 (germline): SQVTM, ANQGSEA. The CDR3 extends over 14 amino acids. CDR3 in amino acids: CSVKAGTGVETQYF. The CDR3 DNA reads as TGCAGCGTCAAAGCCGGGACAGGGGTCGAGACCCAGTACTTC. Filled out from reference TRBV29-1 and TRBJ2-5, the complete variable domain reads SAVISQKPSRDICQRGTSLTIQCQVDSQVTMMFWYRQQPGQSLTLIATANQGSEATYESGFVIDKFPISRPNLTFSTLTVSNMSPEDSSIYLCSVKAGTGVETQYFGPGTRLLVL.

J is TRBJ2-7 and V is TRBV4-1; 8 nucleotides agree with TRBD1. Germline-derived CDR1 and CDR2 are MGHRA and YSYEKL. The ends lost 1 base at V and 3 bases at J; junction bases unmatched: 8. The CDR3 contains 16 residues. CDR3 nucleotide sequence: TGCGCCAGCAGCCAAGCGTCCGCACAGGGGGACTACGAGCAGTACTTC. It yields the protein CASSQASAQGDYEQYF.

The gene calls are TRBV11-3 and TRBJ2-7; 10 nucleotides agree with TRBD2. After removal of 2 bases from V and 2 bases from J, the junction contained 3 bases not matched to a gene. CDR3 length equals 15 residues. Germline values: CDR1 SGHNT, CDR2 YENEEA. This chain's CDR3 is CASSLMSGRAYEQYF. CDR3 DNA sequence: TGTGCCAGCAGCTTAATGAGCGGGAGGGCCTACGAGCAGTACTTC.

The rearrangement joins TRBV7-2 to TRBJ2-5, with TRBD1 identical over 10 bases. This CDR3 contains 15 residues. Losses at the gene ends were 5 bases for V and 7 bases for J; bases not matched to a gene: 10. CDR1 is SGHTA, CDR2 FQGNSA, per germline. CDR3 loop: CASSARDRGTRTQYF. CDR3 sequence (DNA): TGTGCCAGCAGCGCCCGGGACAGGGGAACGAGGACCCAGTACTTC.

V is TRBV10-3 and J is TRBJ1-2; TRBD1 is a possible D gene (6 bases). Germline values: CDR1 ENHRY, CDR2 SYGVKD. The V end lost 3 bases, the J end lost 3 bases, and 8 bases lay between the germline ends. The CDR3 loop spans 13 amino acids. CDR3 loop: CAISERQDYGYTF. CDR3 nucleotides: TGTGCCATCAGTGAAAGACAGGACTATGGCTACACCTTC.

V gene TRBV20-1 combines with J gene TRBJ1-1, with D hard to call. Germline values: CDR1 DFQATT, CDR2 SNEGSKA (reference sequence). The CDR3 is 11 amino acids. Trimming cost V 4 bases and J 4 bases, with 7 bases left between them. CDR3 in DNA: TGCAGTGCTACTAGGTTCACTGAAGCTTTCTTT. It is translated as CSATRFTEAFF.

For this clone: One end of the junction fails to match germline, which may point to a read error. This chain joins TRBV7-6 and TRBJ2-5; 8 bases line up with TRBD2. This CDR3 comprises 13 residues. Germline CDR1 reads SGHVS; CDR2 reads FNYEAQ. CDR3 loop: CASSLDTGLVINF. The CDR3 DNA follows: TGTGCCAGCAGCTTAGATACGGGACTAGTAATTAACTTC.

The rearrangement uses TRBV7-2 and TRBJ1-2, with 9 positions matching TRBD1. Germline trimming cut 5 bases from V and 8 bases from J; bases unmatched to any gene: 12. The CDR3 loop spans 15 amino acids. Germline-derived CDR1 and CDR2 are SGHTA and FQGNSA. The CDR3 region is CASSRFGTGREGYTF. The CDR3 DNA reads as TGTGCCAGCAGCCGTTTCGGGACAGGGCGGGAGGGCTACACCTTC.

This clone appeared a few times. The chain's CDR3 is CASRTGTGGSDTQYF. The CDR3 DNA is TGTGCCAGTAGAACCGGGACAGGGGGGTCAGATACGCAGTATTTT. The chain has TRBV19 and TRBJ2-3; 11 bases are a match to TRBD1. CDR1 and CDR2 (germline): LNHDA, SQIVND (reference sequence). J was trimmed by 4 bases and V by 6 bases; bases with no gene match: 6. This CDR3 is 15 amino acids long.

This chain links TRBV30 with TRBJ2-7; the match to TRBD2 covers 9 bases. V was clipped by 4 bases and J by 6 bases; unmatched bases: 4. Germline loops: CDR1 GTSNPN, CDR2 SVGIG (reference sequence). The CDR3 covers 12 residues. For the CDR3, the DNA is TGTGCCTGGACTCCTAGCGGGATCGAGCAGTACTTC. Protein product: CAWTPSGIEQYF.